Listed here are 3 T cell receptor beta chains from one sample, sequenced in a study of T cell clonality in common variable immunodeficiency. These receptors are not linked to any known antigen. Study outcomes and limitations: In common variable immunodeficiency, TCR beta chains reportedly carried fewer deletions and N-nucleotide insertions.

The data were produced by immunoSEQ multiplex PCR, yet TCRdb's version contains in-frame clones alone and is incomplete. The specimen has approximately 2,600 clones, none found just once. The sample comprised peripheral blood mononuclear cells. Receptors originate from a human donor with common variable immunodeficiency.

As to this clone: The read ends 3 residues shy of where the CDR3 ends; the end is completed using the germline J gene. The chain carries TRBV19 and TRBJ2-5; 9 nucleotides line up with TRBD2. The CDR3 consists of 15 residues. From germline, CDR1 is LNHDA and CDR2 SQIVND (reference sequence). Trimming at V came to 5 bases and at J to 2 bases, leaving 6 bases not matched to a gene. The CDR3: CASSPYAGGQETQYF. The part of the CDR3 DNA that was read is TGTGCCAGTAGTCCCTATGCGGGGGGGCAAGAGACC.

This clone was observed a few times. Partial CDR3 DNA: TGTGCCAGCTCACCGGTACATAACCAAGAGACC. It specifies CASSPVHNQET. The whole CDR3 protein is CASSPVHNQETQYF. This rearrangement joins TRBV18 to TRBJ2-5; D gene unclear. The sequenced fragment ends 3 residues before the CDR3 boundary, so the rest is inferred from the germline J gene. From germline, CDR1 is KGHSH and CDR2 LQKENI. The CDR3 has 14 amino acids. The V and J ends lost 3 bases and 0 bases respectively, with 8 bases between them.

Note on this clone: The sequence runs out 3 residues before the end of the CDR3; the remainder is reconstructed from the germline J gene. The gene calls are TRBV7-3 and TRBJ2-3; D possibly corresponds to TRBD1 (6 bases). CDR1 is SGHTA, CDR2 FQGTGA, per germline. The ends were cut back, 6 bases at V and 5 bases at J, with 12 bases in the middle. There are 13 residues in the CDR3. The CDR3 bases that were read are TGTGCCAGCAGTTTCAAAGGGGGAGATACG. Translated: CASSFKGGDT. The complete CDR3 reads CASSFKGGDTQYF.